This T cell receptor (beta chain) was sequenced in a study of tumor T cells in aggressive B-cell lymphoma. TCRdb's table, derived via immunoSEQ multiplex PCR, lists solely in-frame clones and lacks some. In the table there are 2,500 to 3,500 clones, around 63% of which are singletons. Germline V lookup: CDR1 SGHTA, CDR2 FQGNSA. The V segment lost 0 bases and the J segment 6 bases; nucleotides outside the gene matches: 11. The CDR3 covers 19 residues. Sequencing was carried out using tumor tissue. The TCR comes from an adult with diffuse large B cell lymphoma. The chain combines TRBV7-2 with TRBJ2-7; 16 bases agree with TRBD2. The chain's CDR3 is CASSLAAGLAGGPYGEQYF. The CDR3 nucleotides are TGTGCCAGCAGCTTAGCCGCGGGACTAGCGGGAGGGCCTTATGGCGAGCAGTACTTC.